Shown below are 18 T cell receptor beta chains from a single sample sequenced in a study of T cell changes during pregnancy in multiple sclerosis. Sequenced by immunoSEQ multiplex PCR; TCRdb stores in-frame clones only, minus some. The sample has 65,000 to 80,000 clones, just over 90% seen once. The sequencing here drew on peripheral blood, taken in the second trimester of pregnancy. Source of these receptors: a female donor with multiple sclerosis, enrolled in a pregnancy study.

This clone was observed a single time. The gene calls are TRBV10-3 and TRBJ1-2; tentatively, D is TRBD1 (6 bases). The germline V gene encodes CDR1 ENHRY and CDR2 SYGVKD. This CDR3 is 16 amino acids long. The germline V and J ends were trimmed by 11 bases and 1 base, with 23 bases remaining between them. CDR3 region: CAPQGASAPCNYGYTF. The CDR3 coding sequence is TGTGCCCCACAGGGAGCGAGCGCTCCTTGTAACTATGGCTACACCTTC.

This clone was observed a handful of times. J is TRBJ1-2 and V is TRBV6-4; 7 nucleotides agree with TRBD1. The germline V gene encodes CDR1 MRHNA and CDR2 SNTAGT. The CDR3 length is 14 residues. The junction had 2 bases not matched to a gene; V was cut back by 2 bases and J by 2 bases. The CDR3, as DNA: TGTGCCAGCAGTGACGGGGACAGCAACTATGGCTACACCTTC. Its protein is CASSDGDSNYGYTF.

This rearrangement joins TRBV25-1 to TRBJ2-7, with 11 bases that match TRBD2. CDR1 and CDR2 from the germline V gene are MGHDK and SYGVNS. The ends lost 4 bases at V and 2 bases at J; junction bases unmatched: 7. The CDR3 sequence is 16 residues long. The CDR3 reads CASSGIHSGGAYEQYF. CDR3 nucleotide sequence: TGTGCCAGCAGTGGCATTCATAGCGGGGGGGCCTACGAGCAGTACTTC.

This chain uses TRBV7-3 with TRBJ2-1; no definite D call. In germline, CDR1 is SGHTA, CDR2 FQGTGA. The CDR3 length is 13 residues. V was clipped by 2 bases and J by 5 bases, with 7 bases between them. CDR3 residues: CASSLELNNEQFF. CDR3 DNA sequence: TGTGCCAGCAGCTTAGAACTCAACAATGAGCAGTTCTTC.

V is TRBV7-9 and J is TRBJ2-7; D is possibly TRBD1 (5 bases). V was trimmed by 3 bases and J by 7 bases, leaving 16 bases between them. CDR1 is SEHNR and CDR2 is FQNEAQ in the germline V gene (reference sequence). CDR3 length: 14 residues. This CDR3 reads CASSFLQGFGEQYF. The CDR3 DNA reads as TGTGCCAGCAGCTTTCTTCAGGGATTCGGGGAGCAGTACTTC.

J is TRBJ1-1 and V is TRBV11-2; D possibly corresponds to TRBD1 (5 bases). Trimming pared 0 bases from V and 0 bases from J, leaving 17 bases between. This CDR3 contains 18 residues. Germline V gives CDR1 SGHAT, CDR2 FQNNGV. DNA of the CDR3: TGTGCCAGCAGCTTAGATGGGGGGTGGGGTTCCATGAACACTGAAGCTTTCTTT. Translation gives CASSLDGGWGSMNTEAFF.

The chain has TRBV5-4 and TRBJ2-3, with D perhaps matching TRBD2 (5 bases). Per germline, CDR1 SGHNT and CDR2 YYREEE (reference sequence). The CDR3 runs 12 residues. Trimming stripped 2 bases from V and 6 bases from J, with 7 bases between. The CDR3 nucleotides read TGTGCCAGCAGCTTTCCGGGGGATACGCAGTATTTT. This codes for CASSFPGDTQYF.

The rearrangement uses TRBV12-5 and TRBJ2-5; D call uncertain. Germline CDR1 is LGHNT and CDR2 is FRNRAP. The CDR3 has 12 residues. Trimming removed 6 bases at V and 5 bases at J, with 10 bases between. As DNA, the CDR3 is TGTGCTAGTGGGTTGCTCGGGGAGACCCAGTACTTC. Translation: CASGLLGETQYF.

The chain joins TRBV4-1 to TRBJ2-1; tentative D call: TRBD2 (5 bases). This CDR3 contains 13 residues. Germline V gives CDR1 MGHRA, CDR2 YSYEKL. Between the trimmed V and J ends, which lost 5 bases and 7 bases, there was a span of 12 bases. CDR3 residues: CASSSPTGNEQFF. CDR3 in DNA: TGCGCCAGCAGCTCACCCACGGGGAATGAGCAGTTCTTC.

The chain couples TRBV6-1 to TRBJ2-3, with 8 bases fitting TRBD1. The V segment lost 4 bases and the J segment 4 bases; nucleotides outside the gene matches: 4. CDR3 size: 14 residues. The V gene's germline CDR1 is MNHNS and CDR2 SASEGT. CDR3 in DNA: TGTGCCAGCAGTGGTGGACAGGGAGCAGATACGCAGTATTTT. Its translation is CASSGGQGADTQYF.

V is TRBV4-1 and J is TRBJ1-2, with TRBD1 identical over 9 bases. This CDR3 has 20 residues. Germline V lookup: CDR1 MGHRA, CDR2 YSYEKL. Trimming cost V 0 bases and J 5 bases; bases outside gene matches: 19. The CDR3 nucleotides are TGCGCCAGCAGCCAAGAACTAGTCCGACCGGGACAGGGTGTGGTTTATGGCTACACCTTC. It specifies CASSQELVRPGQGVVYGYTF.

The V gene is TRBV2, the J gene TRBJ1-4; a possible D gene is TRBD1 (6 bases). Germline values: CDR1 SNHLY, CDR2 FYNNEI. V gave up 8 bases and J gave up 0 bases, with 13 bases separating them. The CDR3 has 15 amino acids. CDR3 loop: CASGRTGSTNEKLFF. CDR3 bases: TGTGCCAGCGGCCGTACAGGGTCAACTAATGAAAAACTGTTTTTT.

In its sample, this clone was seen once. V and J are TRBV19 and TRBJ2-1, with 9 bases that match TRBD2. CDR3 length: 14 amino acids. The J segment lost 8 bases and the V segment lost 10 bases, leaving 12 bases of the junction unmatched. The germline V gene encodes CDR1 LNHDA and CDR2 SQIVND (reference sequence). The DNA for the CDR3 is TGTGCCACCTCCCCGCTAGCGGGGAACCATGAGCAGTTCTTC. This gives the protein CATSPLAGNHEQFF. Looking up the rest from reference TRBV19 and TRBJ2-1 gives the full variable domain: DGGITQSPKYLFRKEGQNVTLSCEQNLNHDAMYWYRQDPGQGLRLIYYSQIVNDFQKGDIAEGYSVSREKKESFPLTVTSAQKNPTAFYLCATSPLAGNHEQFFGPGTRLTVL.

The chain has TRBV5-1 and TRBJ1-1; D gene unclear. Germline CDR1 reads SGHRS; CDR2 reads YFSETQ. The CDR3 is made up of 15 amino acids. The ends were cut back, 4 bases at V and 1 base at J, with 14 bases in the middle. CDR3 amino acids: CASSGWVEGNTEAFF. CDR3 bases: TGCGCCAGCAGCGGATGGGTGGAGGGGAACACTGAAGCTTTCTTT.

This CDR3 reads CASSLVSPGAGTIPGYTF. Written as DNA, the CDR3 is TGTGCCAGCAGCTTGGTAAGCCCAGGGGCAGGGACAATTCCTGGCTACACCTTC. V gene TRBV5-5 combines with J gene TRBJ1-2; D perhaps matches TRBD1 (6 bases). Germline values: CDR1 SGHKS, CDR2 YYEKEE (reference sequence). The CDR3 extends over 18 amino acids. V was shortened by 0 bases and J by 7 bases, with 25 bases between the two germline ends.

The CDR3 DNA follows: TGTGCCAGCAGTGAAATGAGACAGAACACTGAAGCTTTCTTT. This gives the protein CASSEMRQNTEAFF. The chain links TRBV2 to TRBJ1-1; D call uncertain. Trimming stripped 2 bases from V and 1 base from J, with 8 bases between. The CDR3 spans 14 residues. Looked up from germline, CDR1 is SNHLY and CDR2 is FYNNEI. Using reference TRBV2 and TRBJ1-1 for the parts outside the CDR3, the full variable domain is EPEVTQTPSHQVTQMGQEVILRCVPISNHLYFYWYRQILGQKVEFLVSFYNNEISEKSEIFDDQFSVERPDGSNFTLKIRSTKLEDSAMYFCASSEMRQNTEAFFGQGTRLTVV.

The chain carries TRBV6-1 and TRBJ2-2, with a possible D match to TRBD1 (6 bases). The CDR3 spans 15 residues. Germline values: CDR1 MNHNS, CDR2 SASEGT. V dropped 5 bases and J dropped 1 base, with 11 bases sitting between them. This CDR3 is CASSLLGGNTGELFF. The CDR3 DNA reads as TGTGCCAGCAGTCTTCTAGGGGGGAACACCGGGGAGCTGTTTTTT.

J is TRBJ2-2 and V is TRBV6-4; D possibly corresponds to TRBD1 (6 bases). The germline CDR1 and CDR2 sequences are MRHNA and SNTAGT. With 3 bases removed from V and 2 bases from J, the gap between germline ends came to 13 bases. CDR3 length: 16 residues. CDR3 nucleotide sequence: TGTGCCAGCAGTGATGGGATCAGGGGAAACACCGGGGAGCTGTTTTTT. It encodes CASSDGIRGNTGELFF.